The T cell receptor (beta chain) described here comes from a study of blood T cell repertoires in COVID-19. Authors' methods: Amplified reference gene primers provided the basis for estimating nucleated cell counts. TCRdb's copy holds only in-frame clones and misses some; the assay was immunoSEQ multiplex PCR. The DNA gave D and trimming, while V, J and clone size come from that table. Seen here are approximately 280,000 clones, less than 85% observed once, and the top ten hold 1.4% to 1.5%. Per germline, CDR1 SGHDN and CDR2 FVKESK. The CDR3 sequence is 16 residues long. Trimming took 4 bases from V and 5 from J; bases not matched to a gene: 5.

The sample was peripheral blood. The chain joins TRBV14 to TRBJ2-2, with 12 bases that match TRBD1. The clonotype originates from a human donor with COVID-19, enrolled during active disease. The donor label of this sample is uncertain. CDR3 bases: TGTGCCAGCAGCCCCGGGACAGGGGGCACGACCGGGGAGCTGTTTTTT. Translating gives CASSPGTGGTTGELFF.